This passage covers 9 T cell receptor beta chains from one sample sequenced in a study of blood T cell repertoires in COVID-19. The repertoire was sequenced with immunoSEQ multiplex PCR; TCRdb's copy has only in-frame clones and lacks some. Here the sample spans tens of thousands of clones, about 88% being singletons. Material for sequencing was peripheral blood. The receptors come from a man between 50 and 59 years old in a cohort sampled during active COVID-19.

The chain carries TRBV5-1 and TRBJ2-3; D gene unclear. CDR1 and CDR2 (germline): SGHRS, YFSETQ. This CDR3 region has 16 residues. Trimming pared 0 bases from V and 0 bases from J, leaving 11 bases between. The CDR3 sequence: CASSLAVEISTDTQYF. The CDR3 bases are TGCGCCAGCAGCTTGGCCGTTGAGATAAGCACAGATACGCAGTATTTT.

This chain uses TRBV11-3 with TRBJ2-7; D is perhaps TRBD1 (6 bases). The V end was cut by 0 bases, the J end by 3 bases, with 9 bases between. CDR1 and CDR2 from the germline V gene are SGHNT and YENEEA. The CDR3 spans 14 residues. The CDR3, as DNA: TGTGCCAGCAGCTTAGAAATCAGGGGCTACGAGCAGTACTTC. Amino acid sequence: CASSLEIRGYEQYF.

The chain has TRBV6-1 and TRBJ2-7; tentative D call: TRBD2 (7 bases). Germline V gives CDR1 MNHNS, CDR2 SASEGT. The CDR3 spans 16 residues. Trimming removed 1 base from V and 0 bases from J, with 13 bases in between. CDR3 DNA: TGTGCCAGCAGTGAAGATGTGGGAGGGGGCTCCTACGAGCAGTACGTC. This gives the protein CASSEDVGGGSYEQYV.

The rearrangement uses TRBV5-1 and TRBJ2-1; weak D call: TRBD2 (6 bases). Germline V gene data show CDR1 as SGHRS and CDR2 as YFSETQ. This CDR3 region has 16 residues. V gave up 0 bases and J gave up 1 base, with 11 bases separating them. The CDR3 here is CASSLEGTQSYNEQFF. CDR3 DNA: TGCGCCAGCAGCTTGGAGGGGACTCAGTCCTACAATGAGCAGTTCTTC.

This chain links TRBV5-6 with TRBJ1-1, with D possibly matching TRBD1 (6 bases). Per germline, CDR1 SGHDT and CDR2 YYEEEE. The CDR3 is 16 residues long. Trimming removed 0 bases at V and 1 base at J, with 13 bases between. The CDR3 DNA follows: TGTGCCAGCAGCTTGGTTCCAGGGGCATCGAACACTGAAGCTTTCTTT. Its protein product is CASSLVPGASNTEAFF.

The chain links TRBV4-1 to TRBJ2-4; 8 bases align to TRBD2. With V trimmed by 1 base and J by 6 bases, 11 bases remained unmatched. CDR3 length equals 17 residues. Germline CDR1 is MGHRA and CDR2 is YSYEKL. CDR3 sequence (DNA): TGCGCCAGCAGCCAAGTCCTAGCGGGTGATCTGAGAAACATTCAGTACTTC. Amino acids: CASSQVLAGDLRNIQYF.

The chain joins TRBV3-1 (or the pseudogene TRBV3-2) to TRBJ2-7; D remains ambiguous. The V and J ends lost 4 bases and 3 bases respectively, with 13 bases between them. The CDR3 covers 14 residues. Looked up from germline, CDR1 is LGHDT and CDR2 is YNNKEL (reference sequence). The CDR3 DNA sequence: TGTGCCAGCAGCCTCTGGATGGGCAACTACGAGCAGTACTTC. The encoded protein is CASSLWMGNYEQYF.

The chain carries TRBV30 and TRBJ1-4, with no clear D. CDR3 length: 14 residues. Trimming removed 5 bases at V and 7 bases at J, with 17 bases between. Germline CDR1 GTSNPN, CDR2 SVGIG (reference sequence). For the CDR3, the DNA is TGTGCCTGGGAACCTGAGGGAGTTCGTGAAAAACTGTTTTTT. As protein: CAWEPEGVREKLFF.

The chain is built from TRBV6-2 or TRBV6-3 and TRBJ1-1; D is ambiguous. With 0 bases removed from V and 8 bases from J, the gap between germline ends came to 10 bases. The germline V gene has CDR1 MNHEY and CDR2 SVGEGT. The CDR3 extends over 13 amino acids. CDR3 loop: CASSYSVQAEAFF. The DNA for the CDR3 is TGTGCCAGCAGTTACTCGGTGCAGGCCGAAGCTTTCTTT.